This TCR beta chain was sequenced for a study of blood T cell repertoires in COVID-19. The method was immunoSEQ multiplex PCR; TCRdb's version includes in-frame clones alone and lacks a portion of them. The sample yields some 300,000 clones, 85% to 90% seen once. Input material: PBMCs or T cells enriched from blood (not recorded which). This clonotype originated in a woman aged 50 to 60 who had been exposed to COVID-19.

CDR3 coding DNA: TGTGCCAGTAGTATTCGAGGTGAATCCTACGAGCAGTACTTC. Translated: CASSIRGESYEQYF. The J gene is TRBJ2-7, the V gene TRBV19; the D is unclear. Germline assignment: CDR1 LNHDA and CDR2 SQIVND (reference sequence). Trimming cost V 3 bases and J 1 base, with 10 bases left between them. The CDR3 consists of 14 residues.